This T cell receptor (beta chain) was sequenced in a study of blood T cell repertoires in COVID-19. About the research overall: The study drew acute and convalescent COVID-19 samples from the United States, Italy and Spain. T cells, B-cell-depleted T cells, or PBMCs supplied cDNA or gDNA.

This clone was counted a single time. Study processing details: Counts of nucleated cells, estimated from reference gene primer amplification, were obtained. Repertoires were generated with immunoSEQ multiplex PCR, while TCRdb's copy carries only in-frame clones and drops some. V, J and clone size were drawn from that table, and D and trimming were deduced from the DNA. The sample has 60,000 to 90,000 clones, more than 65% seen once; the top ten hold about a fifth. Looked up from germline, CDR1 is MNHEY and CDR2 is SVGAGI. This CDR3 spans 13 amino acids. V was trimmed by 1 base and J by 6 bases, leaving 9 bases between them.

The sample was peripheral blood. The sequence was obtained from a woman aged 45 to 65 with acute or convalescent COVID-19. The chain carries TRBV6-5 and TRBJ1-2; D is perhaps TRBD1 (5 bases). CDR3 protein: CASSYFLGDGYTF. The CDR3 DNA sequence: TGTGCCAGCAGTTACTTTCTAGGGGATGGCTACACCTTC.